This T cell receptor beta chain originates from a study of CD8+ T cells in alopecia areata (dated by TCRdb to 2016 to 2018). Background on the whole study: Treated patients were enrolled in an open-label pilot trial of oral tofacitinib at 5 to 10 mg twice daily for moderate-to-severe alopecia areata. RNA came from the PAXgene miRNA kit for fixed scalp, the miRNeasy kit for PBMCs, and the RNeasy kit for mouse skin. In both human patients and the C3H/HeJ mouse model, the study applied high-throughput TCRbeta sequencing to look at T cell clonal expansion in alopecia areata. In treated patients, disease severity was measured using the SALT score, which gives the percentage of scalp surface area affected. TCRbeta CDR3 regions were amplified by immunoSEQ multiplex PCR with 35 Vbeta forward and 13 Jbeta reverse primers. Scalp tissue and sorted CD4+ and CD8+ peripheral blood T cells from patchy and totalis/universalis alopecia areata patients and from healthy controls were covered by human TCRbeta sequencing. Patients stayed on tofacitinib for 6 to 18 months and then had 6 months of follow-up off drug so that delayed response and recurrence could be assessed. Tofacitinib-treated patients had biopsies at baseline and at 4 and 24 weeks of treatment, with a later scalp biopsy in several patients. Scalp clonality was compared among normal scalp (n=4), patchy alopecia areata scalp (n=8), and alopecia totalis/universalis scalp (n=8).

The time point label on this specimen signifies: about 25 weeks on oral tofacitinib. In light of the paper, this sample's treatment or condition label describes: oral pan-JAK inhibitor, 5-10 mg twice daily. Peripheral blood and lesional scalp punch biopsies were obtained from patients with alopecia areata. PBMCs were separated by density centrifugation and stained for CD3, CD4 and CD8, after which CD4+ and CD8+ T cells were sorted on a FACSAria. The library was obtained by the immunoSEQ multiplex PCR assay. RNA was extracted from all samples and reverse transcribed into cDNA as template for TCR sequencing. SuperScript III was used for first-strand cDNA synthesis, primed with a 2:1 mix of oligo-dT and random hexamers. Amplification bias was assessed with a synthetic immune receptor repertoire, and residual bias was removed computationally. Under the source paper's analysis protocol: Raw reads were preprocessed to remove errors, and CDR3 was defined according to IMGT conventions as the region from the conserved cysteine to phenylalanine. Clonality was calculated as 1 minus Shannon entropy normalized by log2 of the number of productive unique TCRs. Whether each scalp clone was CD4 or CD8 was inferred by checking scalp TCRbeta sequences against the CD4 and CD8 repertoires from sorted blood. This is the immuneACCESS table as TCRdb keeps it, with only in-frame sequences that have V and J called. A part of the clones is gone; compared with another copy, unresolved V genes explain less than half, and the rest is unexplained. D and trimming were read from the DNA, whereas the V and J calls and clone size are those reported in that table. Counted in this sample were about 190,000 clones; 60% of them appeared once. Just over 1% of the sample belongs to the ten largest clones.

General study outcomes and caveats: Compared with normal scalp, lesional scalp had higher clonality and more expanded CD8+ clones, particularly in alopecia totalis/universalis, a pattern that suggests antigenic drive. Because the treated cohort was small and had just a single nonresponder, larger studies are needed to establish links between baseline CD8+ expansion and response. During tofacitinib treatment, many expanded lesional clones stuck around in both scalp and blood, and this persistence may partly explain why relapse happens after treatment is stopped. Tofacitinib significantly decreased scalp clonality and the number of expanded CD8+ clones among the top 100 scalp clones. Unlike mouse skin, where gammadelta T cells dominate, normal human skin contains resident alphabeta T cells that get sequenced too, which complicates analysis of the scalp TCR repertoire. TCR sequences shared between patients were less clear than in mice, possibly partly because of HLA diversity in the patient population.

The CDR3 has 11 amino acids, counting the end cysteine and phenylalanine. The retained sequence is limited to the CDR3, 33 bases, with the frame set at the first base. The germline V gene (reference sequence) provides CDR1 MNHNY and CDR2 SVGAGI. The junction shows trimming of 6 bases on V and 10 bases on J, plus 12 bases between the germline ends. The sample holds a few counts of this clone. Which antigen it targets is not known. Per-nucleotide qualities are absent, and no much larger clonotype sits a single base away. The receptor was derived from a human donor with alopecia areata. The source was CD4+ T cells sorted from blood, collected at week 24, from a patient treated with tofacitinib. This chain is built from TRBV6-6 and TRBJ1-1; TRBD1 could be the D gene, as 5 bases match. The base sequence is TGTGCCAGCAGACAAGGGGACGTAGCTTTCTTT. This yields the protein CASRQGDVAFF.